Listed below are T cell receptor beta chains from one sample, sequenced in a study of shared clonotypes between healthy human individuals. Profiling relied on immunoSEQ multiplex PCR, and the TCRdb table lists in-frame clones only, not all of them. The sample has some 2.4 million clones, under 95% seen once; the top ten hold about 0.34%. Sample: naive CD4+ T cells from PBMCs. The receptor source for this set is a man aged 18 to 29 in good health. Some clones in this sample may be carry-over from other donors' samples. Each CDR3 is given with its conserved first and last residue.

v_gene | CDR3aa
TRBV2 | CASSDGSPYEQYF
TRBV18 | CASSPVSGNTIYF
TRBV5-1 | CASSLASRNTEAFF
TRBV30 | CAWTQDRLGNEQFF
TRBV2 | CASSARPSSDTQYF
TRBV7-2 | CASSLVSGGEKLFF
TRBV7-2 | CASSLMWDSYEQYF
TRBV10-3 | CAISEGGDEQFF
TRBV5-4 | CASSLGGVGEKLFF
TRBV7-8 | CASSPRGRDAGNIQYF
TRBV11-2 | CASSLDAFEQYF
TRBV28 | CASSSGQGGDTQYF
TRBV2 | CASSEGGRTGNEQFF
TRBV7-2 | CASSSDRLRSTDTQYF
TRBV7-2 | CASSLAMGIYNEQFF
TRBV7-6 | CASSPGSRTQYF
TRBV18 | CASSGAPSGNTIYF
TRBV7-2 | CASSLRGSVNQPQHF
TRBV7-9 | CASSLGPSRETQYF
TRBV10-3 | CAISGGQGARNTEAFF
TRBV7-3 | CASSLGTSGREGETQYF
TRBV2 | CASSYGPGGDTQYF
TRBV7-3 | CASSLLAGRRNEQFF
TRBV6-1 | CASSAFQASTDTQYF
TRBV7-8 | CASSLPRLDLSYEQYF
TRBV4-2 | CASSRLEGANTGELFF
TRBV19 | CASSISPTGGSGYTF
TRBV9 | CASSSSPPGEQFF
TRBV7-2 | CASRAGGAYNEQFF
TRBV7-3 | CASSPRTGVDTEAFF
TRBV18 | CASSPPSQGPVTEAFF
TRBV5-1 | CASSLRGRRETQYF
TRBV11-2 | CASSSYTGTSGDTQYF
TRBV5-1 | CASSFKGQVGRATEAFF
TRBV2 | CASSEGSGGQYF
TRBV5-4 | CASSLGPGEQFF
TRBV28 | CASSLVGAGGYTF
TRBV6-1 | CASSEAGTGGSTGQYF
TRBV19 | CASSSRADQPQHF
TRBV5-1 | CASSKGAYNEQFF
TRBV27 | CASSPKQRSTDTQYF
TRBV5-1 | CASSSGQGISSYNEQFF